The T cell receptor beta chain under discussion was sequenced for a study of blood T cell repertoires in COVID-19. About the study: PBMCs, B-cell-depleted T cells, or T cells were the source of the cDNA or gDNA that made up the material.

As originally analysed: Nucleated cell number was recorded as an estimate derived from reference gene primer amplification. TCRdb keeps only in-frame clones here, not all; method: immunoSEQ multiplex PCR. V, J and clone size were drawn from that table, and D and trimming were deduced from the DNA. Among about 58,000 clones listed, more than 60% were seen once. Germline CDR1 is SEHNR and CDR2 is FQNEAQ (reference sequence). CDR3 size: 15 residues. V was pared by 3 bases and J by 7 bases, with 9 bases of the junction left unmatched. Only one count was recorded for this clone. This TCR was sampled from a human donor in a cohort sampled during active COVID-19. This sequence joins TRBV7-9 and TRBJ2-5; TRBD1 matches 9 bases. Input material: peripheral blood. The CDR3, as DNA: TGTGCCAGCAGCTTCCGGGACAGGGAGGGAGGGACCCAGTACTTC. It is translated as CASSFRDREGGTQYF.